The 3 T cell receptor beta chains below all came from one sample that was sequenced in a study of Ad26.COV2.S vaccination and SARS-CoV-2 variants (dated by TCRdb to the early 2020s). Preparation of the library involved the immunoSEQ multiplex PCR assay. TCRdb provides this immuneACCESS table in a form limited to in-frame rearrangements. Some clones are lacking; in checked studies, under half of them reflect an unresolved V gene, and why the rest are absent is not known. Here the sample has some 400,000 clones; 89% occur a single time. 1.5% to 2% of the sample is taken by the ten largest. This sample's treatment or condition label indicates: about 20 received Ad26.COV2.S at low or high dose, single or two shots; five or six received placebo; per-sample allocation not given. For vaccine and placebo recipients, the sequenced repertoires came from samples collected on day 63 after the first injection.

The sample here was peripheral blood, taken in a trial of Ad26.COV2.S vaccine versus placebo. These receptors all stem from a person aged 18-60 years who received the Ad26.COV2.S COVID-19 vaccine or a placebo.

The chain's CDR3 is CSASEQGATEAFF. CDR3 nucleotides: TGCAGTGCTAGTGAGCAGGGGGCTACTGAAGCTTTCTTT. The V and J genes are TRBV20-1 and TRBJ1-1, with TRBD1 matching over 8 bases. Unmatched junction bases numbered 5, after V lost 3 bases and J lost 5 bases. Germline-derived CDR1 and CDR2 are DFQATT and SNEGSKA (reference sequence). The CDR3 length is 13 residues.

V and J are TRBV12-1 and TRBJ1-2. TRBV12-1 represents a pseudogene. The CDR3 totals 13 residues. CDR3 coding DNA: TGTGCCATACCTATTGGGGGAAACTATGGCTACACCTTC. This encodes CAIPIGGNYGYTF.

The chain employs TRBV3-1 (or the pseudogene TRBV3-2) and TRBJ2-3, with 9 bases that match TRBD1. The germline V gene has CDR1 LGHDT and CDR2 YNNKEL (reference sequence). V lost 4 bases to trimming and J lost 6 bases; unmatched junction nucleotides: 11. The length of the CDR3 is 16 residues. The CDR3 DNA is TGTGCCAGCAGCCCAGCAGACAGGGGGATTGTGGATACGCAGTATTTT. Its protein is CASSPADRGIVDTQYF.